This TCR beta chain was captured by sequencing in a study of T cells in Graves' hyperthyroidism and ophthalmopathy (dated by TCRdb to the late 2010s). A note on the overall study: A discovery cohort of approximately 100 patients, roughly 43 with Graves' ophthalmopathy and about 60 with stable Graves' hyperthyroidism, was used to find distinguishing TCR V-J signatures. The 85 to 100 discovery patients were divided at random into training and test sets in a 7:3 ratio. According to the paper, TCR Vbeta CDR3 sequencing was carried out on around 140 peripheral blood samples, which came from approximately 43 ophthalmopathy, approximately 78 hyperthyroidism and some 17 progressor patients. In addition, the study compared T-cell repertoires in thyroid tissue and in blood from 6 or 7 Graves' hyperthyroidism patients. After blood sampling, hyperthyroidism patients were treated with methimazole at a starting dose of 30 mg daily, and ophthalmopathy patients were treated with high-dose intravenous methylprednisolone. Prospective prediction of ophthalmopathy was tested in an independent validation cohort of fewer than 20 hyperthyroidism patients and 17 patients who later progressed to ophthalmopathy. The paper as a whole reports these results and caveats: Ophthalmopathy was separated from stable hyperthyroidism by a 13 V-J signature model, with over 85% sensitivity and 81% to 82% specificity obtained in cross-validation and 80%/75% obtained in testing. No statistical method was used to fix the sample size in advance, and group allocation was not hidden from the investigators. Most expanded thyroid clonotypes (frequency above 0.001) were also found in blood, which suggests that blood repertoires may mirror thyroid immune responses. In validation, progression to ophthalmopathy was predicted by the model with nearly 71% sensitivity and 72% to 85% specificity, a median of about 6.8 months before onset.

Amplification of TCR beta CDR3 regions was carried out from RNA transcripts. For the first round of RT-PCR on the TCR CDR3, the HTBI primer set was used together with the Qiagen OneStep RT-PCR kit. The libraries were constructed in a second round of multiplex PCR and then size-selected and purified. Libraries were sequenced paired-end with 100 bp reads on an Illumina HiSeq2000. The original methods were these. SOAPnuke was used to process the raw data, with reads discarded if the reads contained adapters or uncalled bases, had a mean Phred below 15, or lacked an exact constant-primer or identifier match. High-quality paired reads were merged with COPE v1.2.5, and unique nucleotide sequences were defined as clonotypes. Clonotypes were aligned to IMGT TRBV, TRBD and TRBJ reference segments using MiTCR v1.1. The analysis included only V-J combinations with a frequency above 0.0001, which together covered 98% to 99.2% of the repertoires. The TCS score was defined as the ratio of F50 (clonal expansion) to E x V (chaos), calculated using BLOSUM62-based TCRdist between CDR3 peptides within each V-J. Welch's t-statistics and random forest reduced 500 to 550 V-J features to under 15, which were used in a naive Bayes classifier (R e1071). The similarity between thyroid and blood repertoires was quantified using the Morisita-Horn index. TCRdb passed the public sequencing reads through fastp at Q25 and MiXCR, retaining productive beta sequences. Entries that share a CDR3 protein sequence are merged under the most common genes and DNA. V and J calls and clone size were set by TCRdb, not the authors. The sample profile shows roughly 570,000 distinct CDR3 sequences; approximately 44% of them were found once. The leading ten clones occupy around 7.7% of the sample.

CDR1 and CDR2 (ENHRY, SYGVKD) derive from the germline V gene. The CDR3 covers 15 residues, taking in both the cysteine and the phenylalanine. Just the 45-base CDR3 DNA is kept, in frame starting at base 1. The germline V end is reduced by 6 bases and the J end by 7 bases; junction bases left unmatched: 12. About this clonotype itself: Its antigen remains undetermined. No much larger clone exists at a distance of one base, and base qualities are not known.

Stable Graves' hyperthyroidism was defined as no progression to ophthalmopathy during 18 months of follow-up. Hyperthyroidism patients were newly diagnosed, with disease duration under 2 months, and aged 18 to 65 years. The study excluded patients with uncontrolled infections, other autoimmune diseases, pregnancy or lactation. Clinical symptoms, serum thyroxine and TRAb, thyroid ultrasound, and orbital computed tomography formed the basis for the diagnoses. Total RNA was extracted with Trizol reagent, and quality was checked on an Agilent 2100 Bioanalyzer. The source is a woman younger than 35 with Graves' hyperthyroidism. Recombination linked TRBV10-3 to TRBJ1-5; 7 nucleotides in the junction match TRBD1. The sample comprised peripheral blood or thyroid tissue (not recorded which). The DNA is TGTGCCATCAGGGACGACAGGGCCACTGAGCAGCCCCAGCATTTT. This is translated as CAIRDDRATEQPQHF.